These 32 T cell receptor beta chains were sequenced from one sample in a study of T cell repertoires in cytomegalovirus infection. MiXCR, run by TCRdb on the reads, gives a single entry per CDR3 protein. The profile shows some 300,000 distinct CDR3 sequences, roughly a sixth of them singletons. The sample taken for sequencing was PBMCs. The receptor source for this set is a human donor in good health (CMV status not recorded). Some clones in this sample may be carry-over from other donors' samples.

This clonotype was seen many times. The V call is TRBV28, the J call TRBJ2-7; D is perhaps TRBD2 (6 bases). The CDR3 covers 16 residues. V was pared by 4 bases and J by 1 base, with 17 bases between. From germline, CDR1 is MDHEN and CDR2 SYDVKM. The CDR3 loop reads CASSSRILGGSYEQYF. The CDR3 DNA follows: TGTGCCAGCAGTTCAAGGATCCTCGGGGGATCCTACGAGCAGTACTTC.

This rearrangement joins TRBV24-1 to TRBJ1-1; possible D gene TRBD1, 5 bases. The CDR3 is 16 amino acids. Per the germline V gene, CDR1 is KGHDR and CDR2 is SFDVKD. V lost 9 bases and J 4 bases, leaving 23 bases between the germline ends. In nucleotides, the CDR3 is TGTGCCACCGGAGCGGCAGGGCAAAATGGAGTCACTGAAGCTTTCTTT. Amino acids: CATGAAGQNGVTEAFF.

CDR3 DNA sequence: TGTGCCAGCAGCCAAGATTGGCAGTTAGCCAAAAACATTCAGTACTTC. Amino acids: CASSQDWQLAKNIQYF. This chain joins TRBV4-2 and TRBJ2-4, with no clear D. Germline V gene lookup returns CDR1 LGHNA and CDR2 YNFKEQ. The germline V and J ends were trimmed by 0 bases and 0 bases, with 9 bases remaining between them. The CDR3 sequence is 16 residues long.

At least ten counts were recorded for this clonotype. V usage is TRBV4-2 and J usage is TRBJ1-5; D remains ambiguous. CDR1 is LGHNA and CDR2 is YNFKEQ in the germline V gene. The CDR3 contains 14 residues. V lost 1 base, J lost 0 bases, and 4 bases lay in between. Written as DNA, the CDR3 is TGTGCCAGCAGCCAAGGAAATAGCAATCAGCCCCAGCATTTT. This sequence encodes CASSQGNSNQPQHF.

This clonotype showed up many times. The V gene is TRBV12-3 or TRBV12-4, the J gene TRBJ2-1, with D maybe TRBD1 (6 bases). The CDR3 is made up of 14 amino acids. V lost 2 bases and J lost 4, with 9 bases in between. CDR3 protein: CASSLRDRYNEQFF. The CDR3 DNA reads TGTGCCAGCAGTTTACGCGACAGGTACAATGAGCAGTTCTTC.

The sample holds one count of this clonotype. A read error is possible here, since a much larger clone lies one base away. The chain employs TRBV7-2 and TRBJ1-1; the D is unclear. Germline V gives CDR1 SGHTA, CDR2 FQGNSA. CDR3 length: 13 residues. This CDR3 is CASSSYANTEDFF. Written as DNA, the CDR3 is TGTGCCAGCAGCTCCTATGCGAACACTGAAGATTTCTTT.

As concerns this clonotype: A much larger clone differs from this one at a single base, so this may be a read error. The chain recombines TRBV4-1 with TRBJ1-5, with 7 bases lining up with TRBD1. Germline CDR1 MGHRA, CDR2 YSYEKL. This CDR3 is 16 amino acids long. CDR3 coding DNA: TGCGCCAGCAGCCAAGGCAGAGGGGGCGCGCGGCAGCCCCAGCGTTTT. Amino acid sequence: CASSQGRGGARQPQRF.

This clonotype was counted a few times. The genes are TRBV7-9 and TRBJ1-6; 7 positions agree with TRBD1. The CDR3 has 14 amino acids. The V and J ends lost 4 bases and 8 bases, in that order; junction bases with no gene match: 5. Per the germline V gene, CDR1 is SEHNR and CDR2 is FQNEAQ (reference sequence). CDR3 in DNA: TGTGCCAGCAGCTCGACAGGGTCGTATTCACCCCTCCACTTT. This sequence encodes CASSSTGSYSPLHF.

The sample holds many counts of this clonotype. The V call is TRBV11-2, the J call TRBJ1-2; D ambiguous. Looked up from germline, CDR1 is SGHAT and CDR2 is FQNNGV. The CDR3 totals 13 residues. V was pared by 6 bases and J by 0 bases, with 8 bases between. CDR3 residues: CASSPRSNYGYTF. For the CDR3, the DNA is TGTGCCAGCAGTCCACGATCTAACTATGGCTACACCTTC.

The genes are TRBV20-1 and TRBJ2-5; 8 bases line up with TRBD1. Germline CDR1 DFQATT, CDR2 SNEGSKA (reference sequence). J was trimmed by 3 bases and V by 4 bases; bases with no gene match: 4. The CDR3 length is 13 residues. The CDR3 nucleotides are TGCAGTGCTACCGGGACAGGAGAAGAGACCCAGTACTTC. Its protein is CSATGTGEETQYF.

This clonotype showed up many times. The rearrangement uses TRBV7-2 and TRBJ1-5; D is undetermined. Germline V CDR1 and CDR2: SGHTA, FQGNSA. This CDR3 has 13 amino acids. Trimming took 5 bases from V and 5 from J, leaving 10 bases between them. This chain's CDR3 is CASSTRRDQPQHF. The CDR3 DNA follows: TGTGCCAGCAGCACCCGTCGAGATCAGCCCCAGCATTTT. The full variable domain, in which reference TRBV7-2 and TRBJ1-5 provide the parts outside the CDR3, is GAGVSQSPSNKVTEKGKDVELRCDPISGHTALYWYRQSLGQGLEFLIYFQGNSAPDKSGLPSDRFSAERTGGSVSTLTIQRTQQEDSAVYLCASSTRRDQPQHFGDGTRLSIL.

The chain combines TRBV9 with TRBJ2-1; 9 nucleotides match TRBD2. The CDR3 is made up of 14 amino acids. Looked up from germline, CDR1 is SGDLS and CDR2 is YYNGEE. Trimming took 6 bases from V and 2 from J; bases not matched to a gene: 3. The CDR3 DNA follows: TGTGCCAGCAACCCTAGCGGGGCCTACAATGAGCAGTTCTTC. Amino acid sequence: CASNPSGAYNEQFF.

This clonotype showed up many times. V and J are TRBV6-2 or TRBV6-3 and TRBJ2-7, with D maybe TRBD1 (8 bases). Germline lookup yields CDR1 MNHEY and CDR2 SVGEGT. V was shortened by 6 bases and J by 0 bases, with 18 bases between the two germline ends. This CDR3 has 16 residues. The CDR3 region is CASSPGGQAVSYEQYF. DNA of the CDR3: TGTGCCAGCAGCCCGGGGGGACAGGCCGTCTCCTACGAGCAGTACTTC.

This clonotype has just a few counts. The chain links TRBV11-2 to TRBJ2-3; 7 bases are shared with TRBD1. The germline V gene encodes CDR1 SGHAT and CDR2 FQNNGV. V lost 8 bases and J lost 4; bases outside the gene matches: 0. The CDR3 loop spans 11 amino acids. This CDR3 is CASQGADTQYF. CDR3 DNA sequence: TGTGCCAGCCAGGGGGCAGATACGCAGTATTTT.

This clonotype appeared a few times. The chain joins TRBV7-9 to TRBJ1-2; 9 bases map to TRBD1. V lost 4 bases to trimming and J lost 5 bases; unmatched junction nucleotides: 14. The germline V gene has CDR1 SEHNR and CDR2 FQNEAQ (reference sequence). The length of the CDR3 is 17 residues. The chain's CDR3 is CASSSSLGTGRVYGYTF. In nucleotides, the CDR3 is TGTGCCAGCAGCTCATCTTTAGGGACAGGGAGGGTATATGGCTACACCTTC.

Of note for this clonotype: The junction departs from germline at one end; a sequencing error may be responsible. This rearrangement joins TRBV5-4 to TRBJ2-2; the D gene is possibly TRBD2 (5 bases). CDR1 is SGHNT and CDR2 is YYREEE in the germline V gene (reference sequence). This CDR3 has 15 amino acids. The DNA of the CDR3 is TGTGCCAGCAGCTTGGATGCTGCGAACACCGGGGAGCTTTTTTTT. This gives the protein CASSLDAANTGELFF.

This clonotype was recorded a few times. The chain has TRBV28 and TRBJ1-1; D call uncertain. CDR1 MDHEN and CDR2 SYDVKM come from the germline V gene. CDR3 size: 15 residues. Trimming cost V 5 bases and J 0 bases, with 13 bases left between them. The CDR3, as DNA: TGTGCCAGCAGTATACCGCAGCCTTTGAACACTGAAGCTTTCTTT. As protein: CASSIPQPLNTEAFF.

The chain uses TRBV6-6 and TRBJ2-7; maybe TRBD1 (6 bases). Per germline, CDR1 MNHNY and CDR2 SVGAGI (reference sequence). The V and J ends lost 5 bases and 4 bases respectively, with 18 bases between them. The CDR3 extends over 15 amino acids. CDR3 amino acids: CASSNHWGPRYEQYF. The CDR3 nucleotides are TGTGCCAGCAGTAATCATTGGGGGCCCCGTTACGAGCAGTACTTC.

J is TRBJ2-2 and V is TRBV4-2; 7 bases map to TRBD2. The V segment lost 4 bases and the J segment 6 bases; nucleotides outside the gene matches: 5. This CDR3 contains 14 residues. Looked up from germline, CDR1 is LGHNA and CDR2 is YNFKEQ. The CDR3 region is CASSPPRGAGELFF. CDR3 nucleotides: TGTGCCAGCAGCCCTCCCCGGGGGGCCGGGGAGCTGTTTTTT.

At least ten counts were recorded for this clonotype. This chain uses TRBV6-2 or TRBV6-3 with TRBJ2-2, with a possible D match to TRBD2 (5 bases). CDR3 length: 17 residues. V was clipped by 2 bases and J by 3 bases, with 16 bases between them. Germline CDR1 and CDR2: MNHEY and SVGEGT. CDR3 sequence reads: CASSYDPLTRDTGELFF. The CDR3 DNA is TGTGCCAGCAGTTACGATCCCCTTACGAGGGACACCGGGGAGCTGTTTTTT.

This clonotype has a count of ten or more. This chain links TRBV7-2 with TRBJ2-3; perhaps D is TRBD1 or TRBD2 (6 bases each). Germline V CDR1 and CDR2: SGHTA, FQGNSA. The CDR3 contains 14 residues. V lost 5 bases and J lost 3, with 12 bases in between. The CDR3 bases are TGTGCCAGCAGCGGCTTAGGGGGGACAGATACGCAGTATTTT. This translates into CASSGLGGTDTQYF.

This clonotype was observed a few times. V usage is TRBV12-3 or TRBV12-4 and J usage is TRBJ2-6; D unclear. Between the trimmed V and J ends, which lost 0 bases and 2 bases, there was a span of 8 bases. The CDR3 is 16 residues long. The CDR3 bases are TGTGCCAGCAGTTTAGCTTGGCACGCTGGGGCCAACGTCCTGACTTTC. Its protein is CASSLAWHAGANVLTF.

The table lists this clonotype with many counts. The chain is built from TRBV7-8 and TRBJ1-2, with 8 bases identical to TRBD1. J gave up 4 bases and V 1 base, and 14 bases lay outside the gene matches. The CDR3 has 18 residues. Germline V gives CDR1 SGHVS, CDR2 FQNEAQ. The CDR3 reads CASSLVASGTGLIYGYTF. CDR3 bases: TGTGCCAGCAGCTTAGTCGCTTCCGGGACAGGTCTCATCTATGGCTACACCTTC.

This clonotype was recorded at least ten times. The chain carries TRBV7-8 and TRBJ2-2; maybe TRBD1 (5 bases). The CDR3 is 15 amino acids. Germline V gene data show CDR1 as SGHVS and CDR2 as FQNEAQ. V was trimmed by 6 bases and J by 7 bases, leaving 18 bases between them. CDR3 protein: CASSHSRASGGELFF. The CDR3 DNA follows: TGTGCCAGCAGTCATTCCAGGGCCTCTGGCGGGGAGCTGTTTTTT.

The CDR3 region is CASSLADRVDTQYF. CDR3 in DNA: TGTGCCAGCAGTTTGGCCGACAGGGTGGATACGCAGTATTTT. The chain employs TRBV28 and TRBJ2-3; 7 positions agree with TRBD1. J was trimmed by 6 bases and V by 3 bases; bases with no gene match: 6. In germline, CDR1 is MDHEN, CDR2 SYDVKM. There are 14 residues in the CDR3.

The rearrangement links TRBV6-1 to TRBJ2-5, with no clear D. CDR1 is MNHNS, CDR2 SASEGT, per germline. The length of the CDR3 is 15 residues. Trimming removed 5 bases at V and 2 bases at J, with 15 bases between. CDR3 in DNA: TGTGCCAGCAGTCGCCCGCACATGGGTCAAGAGACCCAGTACTTC. As protein: CASSRPHMGQETQYF.

The J gene is TRBJ2-2, the V gene TRBV20-1, with 8 bases lining up with TRBD1. The V gene's germline CDR1 is DFQATT and CDR2 SNEGSKA (reference sequence). V trimming: 5 bases; J trimming: 5 bases; junction bases outside the gene matches: 7. CDR3 length: 14 residues. The chain's CDR3 is CSASQGAGTGELFF. The CDR3 region has the DNA TGCAGTGCTTCCCAGGGGGCGGGAACCGGGGAGCTGTTTTTT.

This clonotype was observed a few times. The chain links TRBV4-1 to TRBJ1-2, with D unresolved. The CDR3 is 13 residues long. The germline CDR1 and CDR2 sequences are MGHRA and YSYEKL. Trimming cost V 5 bases and J 2 bases, with 9 bases left between them. The CDR3 reads CASSANENYGYTF. The CDR3 nucleotides are TGCGCCAGCAGCGCCAACGAGAACTATGGCTACACCTTC.

V and J are TRBV3-1 and TRBJ1-1; 7 bases align to TRBD1. J was trimmed by 8 bases and V by 0 bases; bases with no gene match: 0. Germline V gives CDR1 LGHDT, CDR2 YNNKEL (reference sequence). This CDR3 comprises 12 residues. CDR3 region: CASSQEGGEAFF. In nucleotides, the CDR3 is TGTGCCAGCAGCCAAGAAGGGGGCGAAGCTTTCTTT.

V gene TRBV9 combines with J gene TRBJ1-1; D not certain. Germline V lookup: CDR1 SGDLS, CDR2 YYNGEE. This CDR3 region has 15 residues. Trimming cost V 0 bases and J 1 base, with 10 bases left between them. The CDR3 spells CASSVGRVPNTEAFF. The CDR3 coding sequence is TGTGCCAGCAGCGTAGGGAGGGTCCCGAACACTGAAGCTTTCTTT.

The rearrangement uses TRBV12-3 or TRBV12-4 and TRBJ2-7; possibly TRBD2 for D (6 bases). The ends were cut back, 3 bases at V and 6 bases at J, with 15 bases in the middle. The CDR3 extends over 14 amino acids. The CDR3 DNA follows: TGTGCCAGCAGTTTGGGGGTCCTGGAGGGCGAGCAGTACTTC. Translated, it gives CASSLGVLEGEQYF.

The chain carries TRBV19 and TRBJ1-5; the D is unclear. V gave up 0 bases and J gave up 4 bases, with 10 bases separating them. The CDR3 totals 15 residues. CDR1 LNHDA and CDR2 SQIVND come from the germline V gene (reference sequence). CDR3 nucleotides: TGTGCCAGTAGTATAGATCGGTCGTGGAATCAGCCCCAGCATTTT. Amino acids: CASSIDRSWNQPQHF.